Each of the 31 T cell receptor beta chains below was sequenced from the same sample in a study of T-cell reconstitution after alpha-beta-depleted transplantation in children. Preparation of the TCRbeta library used unique molecular identifiers. One entry per CDR3 protein, called by TCRdb with MiXCR from the PCR reads. Of fewer than 350,000 distinct CDR3 sequences detected, roughly 9.1% appear once; the ten largest clones hold over 6%. Sequencing was performed on PBMCs, taken before TCRalphabeta/CD19-depleted stem cell transplant. The receptors come from a boy younger than two with acute myeloid leukemia, due to receive a stem cell transplant.

The V call is TRBV7-2, the J call TRBJ1-2; 7 bases line up with TRBD1. There are 16 residues in the CDR3. With 5 bases clipped from V and 2 bases from J, the junction kept 11 bases outside the gene matches. CDR1 and CDR2 from the germline V gene are SGHTA and FQGNSA. In nucleotides, the CDR3 is TGTGCCAGCAGCCAATACACAGGGGCCGGAAACTATGGCTACACCTTC. Its protein product is CASSQYTGAGNYGYTF.

The table lists this clonotype with many counts. The chain recombines TRBV5-1 with TRBJ1-1; possibly TRBD1 for D (6 bases). The CDR3 is 17 amino acids. The germline V and J ends were trimmed by 5 bases and 2 bases, with 22 bases remaining between them. CDR1 is SGHRS, CDR2 YFSETQ, per germline. CDR3 sequence: CASRRYREWNYNTEAFF. The CDR3 DNA reads as TGCGCCAGCAGGAGATACAGGGAGTGGAACTACAACACTGAAGCTTTCTTT.

This clonotype occurred many times. The rearrangement links TRBV12-3 or TRBV12-4 to TRBJ1-5, with 9 positions matching TRBD1. The CDR3 spans 13 residues. V gave up 7 bases and J gave up 6 bases; unmatched junction bases: 4. CDR3 loop: CASNLQGAQPQHF. CDR3 nucleotides: TGTGCCAGCAACCTACAGGGGGCTCAGCCCCAGCATTTT.

The V gene is TRBV11-3, the J gene TRBJ1-1; D possibly corresponds to TRBD1 (6 bases). The ends were cut back, 2 bases at V and 1 base at J, with 8 bases in the middle. CDR3 length equals 14 residues. Germline V lookup: CDR1 SGHNT, CDR2 YENEEA. The CDR3 here is CASSLKGENTEAFF. The CDR3 DNA reads as TGTGCCAGCAGCTTAAAGGGGGAGAACACTGAAGCTTTCTTT.

The gene calls are TRBV7-9 and TRBJ1-4; TRBD1 matches 7 bases. Germline-derived CDR1 and CDR2 are SEHNR and FQNEAQ (reference sequence). The J segment lost 7 bases and the V segment lost 7 bases, leaving 9 bases of the junction unmatched. CDR3 length equals 14 residues. The CDR3 DNA sequence: TGTGCCAGCATGAGGATACAGGGGCGTGAAAAACTGTTTTTT. Translation gives CASMRIQGREKLFF.

This clonotype was picked up many times. The rearrangement links TRBV20-1 to TRBJ2-3, with D perhaps given as TRBD1 or TRBD2 (6 bases each). V shed 6 bases and J shed 1 base, with 17 bases lying between them. Germline V gene data show CDR1 as DFQATT and CDR2 as SNEGSKA (reference sequence). This CDR3 has 15 residues. For the CDR3, the DNA is TGCAGTGCCAGTCCCCCGGGGGCTGGCACAGATACGCAGTATTTT. It yields the protein CSASPPGAGTDTQYF.

This clonotype was seen repeatedly, ten times or more. CDR3 region: CASSSGLPNEKLFF. As DNA, the CDR3 is TGTGCCAGCAGCTCAGGGCTCCCTAATGAAAAACTGTTTTTT. The rearrangement links TRBV7-6 to TRBJ1-4; D possibly corresponds to TRBD1 (5 bases). The ends were cut back, 4 bases at V and 3 bases at J, with 9 bases in the middle. The V gene's germline CDR1 is SGHVS and CDR2 FNYEAQ. The CDR3 extends over 14 amino acids.

CDR3 sequence (DNA): TGTGCCAGCAGCCAAGATGAACTAGCGGGGGCGTATGGATTTGGAGATACGCAGTATTTT. As protein: CASSQDELAGAYGFGDTQYF. This chain links TRBV3-1 with TRBJ2-3, with 11 bases fitting TRBD2. Unmatched junction bases numbered 16, after V lost 0 bases and J lost 5 bases. This CDR3 has 20 amino acids. Germline V CDR1 and CDR2: LGHDT, YNNKEL (reference sequence).

This clonotype was seen repeatedly, ten times or more. The J gene is TRBJ2-7, the V gene TRBV6-1; 10 bases are shared with TRBD1. The CDR3 covers 15 residues. The V gene's germline CDR1 is MNHNS and CDR2 SASEGT. The V segment lost 5 bases and the J segment 2 bases; nucleotides outside the gene matches: 6. The CDR3 here is CASSPGQGMTYEQYF. The CDR3 DNA follows: TGTGCCAGCAGTCCGGGACAGGGGATGACCTACGAGCAGTACTTC.

This clonotype was seen only a few times. V gene TRBV5-1 combines with J gene TRBJ2-7; D perhaps matches TRBD1 (6 bases). CDR1 and CDR2 from the germline V gene are SGHRS and YFSETQ. CDR3 length: 16 residues. Trimming left V 3 bases short and J 2 bases short, with 18 bases between. CDR3 in amino acids: CASSSPDSHITYEQYF. CDR3 nucleotide sequence: TGCGCCAGCAGCTCCCCGGACAGCCATATAACCTACGAGCAGTACTTC. Supplemented by reference TRBV5-1 and TRBJ2-7, the full variable domain reads KAGVTQTPRYLIKTRGQQVTLSCSPISGHRSVSWYQQTPGQGLQFLFEYFSETQRNKGNFPGRFSGRQFSNSRSEMNVSTLELGDSALYLCASSSPDSHITYEQYFGPGTRLTVT.

The chain uses TRBV4-2 and TRBJ2-3; 7 bases map to TRBD2. Looked up from germline, CDR1 is LGHNA and CDR2 is YNFKEQ. Germline trimming cut 7 bases from V and 3 bases from J; bases unmatched to any gene: 10. The CDR3 sequence is 15 residues long. The CDR3 region has the DNA TGTGCCAGCACGGATGCGGGAGTACTTACAGATACGCAGTATTTT. It translates to CASTDAGVLTDTQYF.

This clonotype has ten or more counts. The chain joins TRBV28 to TRBJ2-5, with D unresolved. Germline V gives CDR1 MDHEN, CDR2 SYDVKM. V lost 2 bases and J 1 base, leaving 14 bases between the germline ends. This CDR3 contains 16 residues. CDR3 nucleotides: TGTGCCAGCAGTTTAGGCGGCAGGATCTTCCAAGAGACCCAGTACTTC. This codes for CASSLGGRIFQETQYF.

In its sample, this clonotype was seen a few times. The chain has TRBV19 and TRBJ2-1; no clear D gene. V lost 6 bases, J lost 5 bases, and 8 bases lay in between. Germline loops: CDR1 LNHDA, CDR2 SQIVND (reference sequence). This CDR3 is built from 12 residues. CDR3 amino acids: CASRSGHNEQFF. DNA for the CDR3: TGTGCCAGTAGATCGGGTCACAATGAGCAGTTCTTC.

This clonotype was seen at least ten times. The chain joins TRBV5-1 to TRBJ2-6; TRBD2 is a possible D gene (6 bases). Per germline, CDR1 SGHRS and CDR2 YFSETQ. Trimming pared 3 bases from V and 3 bases from J, leaving 13 bases between. The CDR3 sequence is 16 residues long. CDR3 in DNA: TGCGCCAGCAGCTCATCCGGGACTGGTGGGGCCAACGTCCTGACTTTC. It codes for CASSSSGTGGANVLTF.

This clonotype occurred many times. The V gene is TRBV29-1, the J gene TRBJ1-3; D not certain. The CDR3 runs to 12 residues. Germline V lookup: CDR1 SQVTM, CDR2 ANQGSEA. Trimming took off 7 bases at V and 0 bases at J, with 7 bases between the two ends. The CDR3 loop reads CSAGLSGNTIYF. DNA of the CDR3: TGCAGCGCTGGACTCTCTGGAAACACCATATATTTT.

This clonotype was detected ten times or more. The chain couples TRBV6-5 to TRBJ2-7, with D possibly TRBD2 on 5 matching bases. In germline, CDR1 is MNHEY, CDR2 SVGAGI. V lost 2 bases, J lost 1 base, and 18 bases lay in between. This CDR3 is built from 17 residues. The CDR3 region has the DNA TGTGCCAGCAGTTACACATACAGTACACTAGGGTCCTACGAGCAGTACTTC. Its protein is CASSYTYSTLGSYEQYF.

This clonotype showed up many times. The rearrangement joins TRBV9 to TRBJ2-7, with D uncertain. Germline V gene data show CDR1 as SGDLS and CDR2 as YYNGEE. This CDR3 has 14 residues. V lost 2 bases to trimming and J lost 0 bases, with 9 bases between them. For the CDR3, the DNA is TGTGCCAGCAGCGTCACCTGGAGCTCCTACGAGCAGTACTTC. It encodes CASSVTWSSYEQYF.

This clonotype was seen ten or more times. The chain carries TRBV7-2 and TRBJ2-7; the D is unclear. Germline V gene data show CDR1 as SGHTA and CDR2 as FQGNSA. V was shortened by 2 bases and J by 5 bases, with 13 bases between the two germline ends. The CDR3 consists of 14 residues. DNA of the CDR3: TGTGCCAGCAGCTTACTCCCCACAGACAACGAGCAGTACTTC. It translates to CASSLLPTDNEQYF.

This clonotype turned up a few times. The CDR3 nucleotides are TGTGCCAGCAGGTGGACTAGCGGGAGTGAGATGGCAGATACGCAGTATTTT. Amino acid sequence: CASRWTSGSEMADTQYF. V is TRBV12-3 or TRBV12-4 and J is TRBJ2-3, with TRBD2 matching 13 bases. The J segment lost 4 bases and the V segment lost 6 bases, leaving 10 bases of the junction unmatched. The CDR3 extends over 17 amino acids.

This clonotype was detected many times. This chain connects TRBV6-5 to TRBJ1-6; no clear D gene. V was cut by 5 bases and J by 14 bases, with 13 bases left in between. CDR3 length equals 12 residues. CDR1 and CDR2 (germline): MNHEY, SVGAGI. CDR3 DNA sequence: TGTGCCAGCAGTCCCCCCCTATTGGCCCTCCACTTT. Protein: CASSPPLLALHF.

This clonotype was detected many times. The chain joins TRBV28 to TRBJ2-7, with 7 nucleotides matching TRBD2. V shed 2 bases, J shed 2 bases, and the junction held 12 bases outside the gene matches. Germline lookup yields CDR1 MDHEN and CDR2 SYDVKM. The CDR3 spans 17 residues. The CDR3 reads CASSLLPGLADTYEQYF. The DNA of the CDR3 is TGTGCCAGCAGTTTACTGCCCGGTCTAGCGGACACCTACGAGCAGTACTTC.

The table lists this clonotype with many counts. The V call is TRBV25-1, the J call TRBJ1-5; no clear D. The V and J ends lost 2 bases and 4 bases respectively, with 9 bases between them. The germline V gene encodes CDR1 MGHDK and CDR2 SYGVNS. This CDR3 contains 14 residues. CDR3 coding DNA: TGTGCCAGCAGTGAAAGTCTAGGGAATCAGCCCCAGCATTTT. Translation gives CASSESLGNQPQHF. The full variable domain, its missing parts supplied by reference TRBV25-1 and TRBJ1-5, is EADIYQTPRYLVIGTGKKITLECSQTMGHDKMYWYQQDPGMELHLIHYSYGVNSTEKGDLSSESTVSRIRTEHFPLTLESARPSHTSQYLCASSESLGNQPQHFGDGTRLSIL.

V is TRBV12-3 or TRBV12-4 and J is TRBJ1-5, with TRBD1 identical over 8 bases. V lost 2 bases to trimming and J lost 7 bases; unmatched junction nucleotides: 19. The CDR3 totals 19 residues. The CDR3: CASSLRLLLDREKGQPQHF. For the CDR3, the DNA is TGTGCCAGCAGTTTAAGGCTACTACTGGACAGGGAAAAAGGACAGCCCCAGCATTTT.

The V gene is TRBV10-3, the J gene TRBJ2-7; D remains unclear. The CDR3 sequence is 13 residues long. V was cut by 3 bases and J by 3 bases, with 9 bases left in between. Germline V CDR1 and CDR2: ENHRY, SYGVKD. The CDR3 DNA follows: TGTGCCATCAGTGATGAGCTATACTACGAGCAGTACTTC. This encodes CAISDELYYEQYF.

This clonotype was recorded only once. The J gene is TRBJ2-5, the V gene TRBV6-5; D possibly matches TRBD1 or TRBD2 (5 bases each). Trimming removed 4 bases from V and 3 bases from J, with 9 bases in between. The CDR3 is 13 residues long. The germline CDR1 and CDR2 sequences are MNHEY and SVGAGI. The CDR3 region is CASSLQGEETQYF. The CDR3 bases are TGTGCCAGCAGTTTGCAGGGAGAAGAGACCCAGTACTTC.

The chain employs TRBV20-1 and TRBJ1-1; D gene uncertain. V gave up 3 bases and J gave up 3 bases, with 17 bases separating them. This CDR3 contains 15 residues. CDR1 DFQATT and CDR2 SNEGSKA come from the germline V gene (reference sequence). CDR3: CSASLTNPPYTEAFF. CDR3 in DNA: TGCAGTGCTAGCCTAACCAACCCCCCCTACACTGAAGCTTTCTTT.

In its sample, this clonotype was seen many times. The chain employs TRBV20-1 and TRBJ2-3; TRBD1 matches at 9 bases. The CDR3 has 16 amino acids. V lost 0 bases, J lost 1 base, and 5 bases stayed unmatched. CDR1 and CDR2 (germline): DFQATT, SNEGSKA (reference sequence). The CDR3 here is CSARDWDREGTDTQYF. For the CDR3, the DNA is TGCAGTGCTAGAGATTGGGACAGGGAAGGCACAGATACGCAGTATTTT.

This clonotype was detected many times. The chain couples TRBV21-1 to TRBJ1-6; TRBD1, as called in the table, went unchecked against the DNA. TRBV21-1 is flagged as a pseudogene. The CDR3 is 18 amino acids. The CDR3 sequence: CASSKDVRGQAYNSPLHF. The CDR3 bases are TGTGCCAGCAGCAAAGACGTAAGGGGACAGGCGTATAATTCACCCCTCCACTTT.

This clonotype was detected ten times or more. The chain recombines TRBV7-2 with TRBJ2-5, with TRBD1 matching over 9 bases. V trimming: 1 base; J trimming: 7 bases; junction bases outside the gene matches: 1. This CDR3 has 13 residues. Germline assignment: CDR1 SGHTA and CDR2 FQGNSA. In DNA form, the CDR3 reads TGTGCCAGCAGCTTAGGGACAGGGGCGACCCAGTACTTC. Its protein is CASSLGTGATQYF.

This clonotype was seen many times. The rearrangement joins TRBV25-1 to TRBJ2-2, with a weak D call TRBD1 (6 bases). CDR3 size: 17 residues. The ends were cut back, 3 bases at V and 5 bases at J, with 19 bases in the middle. CDR1 and CDR2 from the germline V gene are MGHDK and SYGVNS. The chain's CDR3 is CASSDQIDRLGTGELFF. Written as DNA, the CDR3 is TGTGCCAGCAGTGACCAAATCGACAGGCTCGGAACCGGGGAGCTGTTTTTT.

This clonotype was found a few times. CDR3 loop: CASRTNRANEQFF. CDR3 DNA sequence: TGTGCCAGCAGGACCAACAGGGCCAATGAGCAGTTCTTC. This chain uses TRBV28 with TRBJ2-1; weak D call: TRBD1 (6 bases). The germline CDR1 and CDR2 sequences are MDHEN and SYDVKM. The CDR3 consists of 13 residues. The ends were cut back, 6 bases at V and 6 bases at J, with 12 bases in the middle.